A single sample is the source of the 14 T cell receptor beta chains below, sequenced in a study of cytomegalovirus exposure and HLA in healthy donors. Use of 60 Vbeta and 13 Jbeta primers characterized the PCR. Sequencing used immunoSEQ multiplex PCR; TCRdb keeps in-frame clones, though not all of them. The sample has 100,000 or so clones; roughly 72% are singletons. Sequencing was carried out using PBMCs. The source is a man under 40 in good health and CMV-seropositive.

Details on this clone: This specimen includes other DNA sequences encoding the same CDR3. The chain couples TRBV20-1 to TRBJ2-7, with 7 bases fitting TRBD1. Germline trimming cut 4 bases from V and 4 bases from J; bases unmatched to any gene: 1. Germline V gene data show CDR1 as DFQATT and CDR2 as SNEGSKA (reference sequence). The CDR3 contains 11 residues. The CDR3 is CSAKTGYEQYF. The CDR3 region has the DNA TGCAGTGCTAAGACAGGGTACGAGCAGTACTTC.

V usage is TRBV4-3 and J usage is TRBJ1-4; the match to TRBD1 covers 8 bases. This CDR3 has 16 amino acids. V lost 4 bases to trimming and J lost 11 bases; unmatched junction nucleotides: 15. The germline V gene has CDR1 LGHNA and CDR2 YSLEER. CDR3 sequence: CASSRQSRQGRGKLFF. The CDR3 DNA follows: TGCGCCAGCAGCCGTCAATCCCGACAGGGGCGGGGGAAACTGTTTTTT.

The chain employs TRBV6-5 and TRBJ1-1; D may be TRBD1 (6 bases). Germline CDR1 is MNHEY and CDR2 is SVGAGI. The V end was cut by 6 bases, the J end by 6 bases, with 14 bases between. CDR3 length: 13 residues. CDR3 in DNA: TGTGCCAGCAGCGCGAGGGGGTTGCCTGAAGCTTTCTTT. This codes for CASSARGLPEAFF.

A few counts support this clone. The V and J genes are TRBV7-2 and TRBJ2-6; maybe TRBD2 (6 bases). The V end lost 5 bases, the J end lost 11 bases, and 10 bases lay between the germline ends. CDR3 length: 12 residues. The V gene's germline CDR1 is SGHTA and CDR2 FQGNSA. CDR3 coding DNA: TGTGCCAGCAGCCCCGGACTATACGTCCTGACTTTC. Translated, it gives CASSPGLYVLTF.

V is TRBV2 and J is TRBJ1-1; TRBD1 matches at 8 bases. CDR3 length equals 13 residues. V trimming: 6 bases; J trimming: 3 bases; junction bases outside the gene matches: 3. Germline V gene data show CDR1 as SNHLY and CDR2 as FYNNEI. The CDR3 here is CASRKQGDTEAFF. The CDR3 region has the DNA TGTGCCAGCAGGAAACAGGGGGACACTGAAGCTTTCTTT.

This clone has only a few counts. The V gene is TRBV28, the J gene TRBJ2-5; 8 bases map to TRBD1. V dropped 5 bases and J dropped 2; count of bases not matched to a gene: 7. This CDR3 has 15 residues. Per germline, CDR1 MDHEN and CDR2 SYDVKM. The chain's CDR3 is CASSGQDRAQETQYF. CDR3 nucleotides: TGTGCCAGCAGTGGCCAGGACAGGGCTCAAGAGACCCAGTACTTC.

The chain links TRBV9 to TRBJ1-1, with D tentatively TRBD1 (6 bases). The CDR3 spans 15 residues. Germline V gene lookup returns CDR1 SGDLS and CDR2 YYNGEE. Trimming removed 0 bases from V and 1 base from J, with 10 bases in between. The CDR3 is CASSVAGHSNTEAFF. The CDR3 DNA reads TGTGCCAGCAGCGTAGCGGGACACTCGAACACTGAAGCTTTCTTT.

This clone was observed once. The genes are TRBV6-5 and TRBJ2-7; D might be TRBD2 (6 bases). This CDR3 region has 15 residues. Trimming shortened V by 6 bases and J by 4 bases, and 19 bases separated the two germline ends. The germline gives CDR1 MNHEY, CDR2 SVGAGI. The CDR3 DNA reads TGTGCCAGCAGGTATAGCGGCGAGACCTTATACGAGCAGTACTTC. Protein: CASRYSGETLYEQYF.

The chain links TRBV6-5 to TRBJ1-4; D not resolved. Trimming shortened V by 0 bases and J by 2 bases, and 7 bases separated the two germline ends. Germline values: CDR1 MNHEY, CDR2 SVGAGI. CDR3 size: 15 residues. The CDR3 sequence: CASSYSGATNEKLFF. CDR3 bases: TGTGCCAGCAGTTACTCAGGAGCGACTAATGAAAAACTGTTTTTT.

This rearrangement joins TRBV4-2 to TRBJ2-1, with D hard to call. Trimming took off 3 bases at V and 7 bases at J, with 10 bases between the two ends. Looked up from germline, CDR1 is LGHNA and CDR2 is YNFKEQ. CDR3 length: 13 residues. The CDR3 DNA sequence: TGTGCCAGCAGCCATGACTCTTTTAATGAGCAGTTCTTC. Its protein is CASSHDSFNEQFF.

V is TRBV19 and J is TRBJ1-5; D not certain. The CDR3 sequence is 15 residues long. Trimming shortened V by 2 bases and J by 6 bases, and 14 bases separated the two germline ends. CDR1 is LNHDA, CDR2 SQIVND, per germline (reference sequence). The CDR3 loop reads CASSIIREVAQPQHF. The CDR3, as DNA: TGTGCCAGTAGTATAATAAGGGAGGTGGCTCAGCCCCAGCATTTT.

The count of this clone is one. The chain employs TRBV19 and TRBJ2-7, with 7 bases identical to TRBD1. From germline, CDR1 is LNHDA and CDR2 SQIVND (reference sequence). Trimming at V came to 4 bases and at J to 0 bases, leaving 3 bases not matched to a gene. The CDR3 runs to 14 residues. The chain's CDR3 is CASSNGDSSYEQYF. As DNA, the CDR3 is TGTGCCAGTAGTAACGGGGACAGCTCCTACGAGCAGTACTTC.

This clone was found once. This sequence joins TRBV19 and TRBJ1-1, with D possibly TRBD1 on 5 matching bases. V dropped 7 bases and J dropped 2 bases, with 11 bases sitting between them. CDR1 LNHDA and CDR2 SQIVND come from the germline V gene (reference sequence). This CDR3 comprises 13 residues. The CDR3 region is CASIGRGNTEAFF. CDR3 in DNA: TGTGCCAGTATAGGGAGGGGCAACACTGAAGCTTTCTTT.

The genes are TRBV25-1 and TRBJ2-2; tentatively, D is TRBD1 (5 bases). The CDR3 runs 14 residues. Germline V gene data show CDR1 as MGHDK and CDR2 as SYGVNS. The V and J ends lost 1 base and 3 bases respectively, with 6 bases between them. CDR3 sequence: CASSESRDTGELFF. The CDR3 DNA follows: TGTGCCAGCAGTGAATCCAGGGACACCGGGGAGCTGTTTTTT.